Reported below is one T cell receptor (beta chain). The antigen is undetermined. The data derive from a study of CD8 T cells in ankylosing spondylitis. Study conclusions and caveats: Researchers report that disease-linked clones proved CD8+ and relatively rare in peripheral blood. Made up of eight or nine highly homologous variants, a TCR beta motif appeared characteristic of ankylosing spondylitis blood.

V lost 1 base to trimming and J lost 6 bases, with 15 bases between them. Per germline, CDR1 SGHVS and CDR2 FNYEAQ. This CDR3 spans 16 amino acids. TCRdb re-analysed the 5' RACE reads in MiXCR, keeping a single row per CDR3 protein. The repertoire holds 700,000 to 850,000 distinct CDR3 sequences, with 10% to 15% as singletons. Sequencing input: blood, either unsorted or a sorted T cell fraction (not recorded which). The chain combines TRBV7-6 with TRBJ2-2; D uncertain. This TCR was recovered from a male donor with ankylosing spondylitis. CDR3 loop: CASSLGGLGSAGELFF. The CDR3 DNA reads as TGTGCCAGCAGCTTAGGGGGTCTCGGTTCCGCCGGGGAGCTGTTTTTT.